These 22 T cell receptor beta chains were all obtained from the same sample, sequenced in a study of a mutant IDH1 vaccine in newly diagnosed glioma. Described time point: baseline, week 1 (first vaccination visit). The treatment was: pre-vaccination baseline after standard-of-care therapy. This table comes from immunoSEQ multiplex PCR, and its TCRdb copy is limited to in-frame clones, with some not included. The profile shows 30,000 to 40,000 clones, around 80% of them singletons. Here the sequenced sample was peripheral blood mononuclear cells (PBMCs), taken from a glioma patient treated with radiotherapy, temozolomide or both. Source of these receptors: a man in his fifties with glioma. Some clones in this sample may be carry-over from other donors' samples.

The chain links TRBV27 to TRBJ1-1; TRBD1 is a possible D gene (5 bases). Germline CDR1 reads MNHEY; CDR2 reads SMNVEV (reference sequence). Between the trimmed V and J ends, which lost 3 bases and 7 bases, there was a span of 12 bases. The CDR3 consists of 13 residues. The CDR3 loop reads CASSFGGVSEAFF. CDR3 sequence (DNA): TGTGCCAGCAGTTTCGGGGGGGTCAGTGAAGCTTTCTTT.

The chain couples TRBV25-1 to TRBJ2-7; the D is unclear. Germline V gene data show CDR1 as MGHDK and CDR2 as SYGVNS. Trimming took 1 base from V and 6 from J, leaving 4 bases between them. The CDR3 spans 11 residues. CDR3 amino acids: CASSEWGEQYF. The DNA of the CDR3 is TGTGCCAGCAGTGAATGGGGCGAGCAGTACTTC.

This rearrangement joins TRBV7-8 to TRBJ1-3; unclear D gene. The CDR3 has 16 amino acids. CDR1 is SGHVS, CDR2 FQNEAQ, per germline. Trimming pared 0 bases from V and 0 bases from J, leaving 9 bases between. CDR3 DNA: TGTGCCAGCAGCTTAGCGAGTCGATTCTCTGGAAACACCATATATTTT. Amino acid sequence: CASSLASRFSGNTIYF. Full variable domain (outside the CDR3, taken from reference TRBV7-8 and TRBJ1-3): GAGVSQSPRYKVAKRGQDVALRCDPISGHVSLFWYQQALGQGPEFLTYFQNEAQLDKSGLPSDRFFAERPEGSVSTLKIQRTQQEDSAVYLCASSLASRFSGNTIYFGEGSWLTVV.

V gene TRBV2 combines with J gene TRBJ2-3; D may match TRBD1 or TRBD2 (6 bases each). V was clipped by 7 bases and J by 2 bases, with 13 bases between them. Germline CDR1 and CDR2: SNHLY and FYNNEI. The CDR3 consists of 14 residues. The CDR3 is CASMGAGFTDTQYF. In DNA form, the CDR3 reads TGTGCCAGCATGGGGGCGGGATTCACAGATACGCAGTATTTT.

The chain combines TRBV4-1 with TRBJ1-2; 8 positions agree with TRBD1. This CDR3 region has 15 residues. The junction had 9 bases not matched to a gene; V was cut back by 3 bases and J by 6 bases. Germline V gene data show CDR1 as MGHRA and CDR2 as YSYEKL. Here the CDR3 reads CASSQTRDRKNGYTF. The CDR3 DNA reads TGCGCCAGCAGCCAGACCCGGGACAGGAAAAATGGCTACACCTTC.

The V and J genes are TRBV5-8 and TRBJ2-1; TRBD2 matches at 12 bases. The junction had 8 bases not matched to a gene; V was cut back by 4 bases and J by 9 bases. From germline, CDR1 is SGHTS and CDR2 YDEGEE. The CDR3 totals 15 residues. The CDR3 coding sequence is TGTGCCAGCAGCCTACGGACTAGCGGGATGGGTGAGCAGTTCTTC. This encodes CASSLRTSGMGEQFF. The complete variable domain, with remaining parts taken from reference TRBV5-8 and TRBJ2-1, reads EAGVTQSPTHLIKTRGQQATLRCSPISGHTSVYWYQQALGLGLQFLLWYDEGEERNRGNFPPRFSGRQFPNYSSELNVNALELEDSALYLCASSLRTSGMGEQFFGPGTRLTVL.

The rearrangement links TRBV2 to TRBJ1-2; D not certain. CDR3 size: 13 residues. Germline V gives CDR1 SNHLY, CDR2 FYNNEI. V lost 6 bases and J 9 bases, leaving 17 bases between the germline ends. The CDR3 here is CASSRETSTRYTF. CDR3 DNA: TGTGCCAGCAGCCGGGAAACTAGCACTCGCTACACCTTC.

The chain couples TRBV9 to TRBJ1-1, with D possibly matching TRBD1 (5 bases). The CDR3 loop spans 12 amino acids. V was clipped by 5 bases and J by 3 bases, with 8 bases between them. The V gene's germline CDR1 is SGDLS and CDR2 YYNGEE. The CDR3 loop is CASSSGHTEAFF. CDR3 DNA: TGTGCCAGCAGTTCAGGGCACACTGAAGCTTTCTTT.

This rearrangement joins TRBV6-5 to TRBJ2-7; 9 nucleotides line up with TRBD1. The V and J ends lost 5 bases and 3 bases, in that order; junction bases with no gene match: 5. Germline-derived CDR1 and CDR2 are MNHEY and SVGAGI. CDR3 length: 14 residues. Here the CDR3 reads CASSPGQGYYEQYF. CDR3 DNA sequence: TGTGCCAGCAGTCCCGGACAGGGGTACTACGAGCAGTACTTC.

This clone occurred once. The rearrangement joins TRBV5-1 to TRBJ2-7; D call uncertain. This CDR3 is 15 amino acids long. Trimming shortened V by 0 bases and J by 4 bases, and 14 bases separated the two germline ends. Germline V gene data show CDR1 as SGHRS and CDR2 as YFSETQ. In DNA form, the CDR3 reads TGCGCCAGCAGCTTGGTGGATCCTCTAGGGTACGAGCAGTACTTC. Its protein is CASSLVDPLGYEQYF.

The CDR3 spells CASSSGRGANVLTF. The CDR3 DNA reads as TGTGCCAGCAGCTCCGGCAGGGGGGCCAACGTCCTGACTTTC. This chain joins TRBV5-6 and TRBJ2-6, with D unclear. Germline V lookup: CDR1 SGHDT, CDR2 YYEEEE. The V and J ends lost 3 bases and 4 bases respectively, with 8 bases between them. The CDR3 extends over 14 amino acids. The variable domain in full, with the rest retrieved from reference TRBV5-6 and TRBJ2-6, is DAGVTQSPTHLIKTRGQQVTLRCSPKSGHDTVSWYQQALGQGPQFIFQYYEEEERQRGNFPDRFSGHQFPNYSSELNVNALLLGDSALYLCASSSGRGANVLTFGAGSRLTVL.

The chain carries TRBV6-5 and TRBJ1-1; D might be TRBD1 (5 bases). Germline values: CDR1 MNHEY, CDR2 SVGAGI. V lost 0 bases and J 5 bases, leaving 16 bases between the germline ends. The CDR3 has 16 amino acids. CDR3 in amino acids: CASSYSGGTGGTEAFF. CDR3 DNA: TGTGCCAGCAGTTACTCGGGGGGTACAGGAGGAACTGAAGCTTTCTTT.

The CDR3 DNA sequence: TGTGCCAGCAGGCCTACAGGGGATCTGGCTGAAGCTTTCTTT. Amino acids: CASRPTGDLAEAFF. J is TRBJ1-1 and V is TRBV28; 7 nucleotides agree with TRBD1. The CDR3 is 14 amino acids. The V gene end was trimmed by 6 bases and the J gene end by 6 bases; junction bases not matched to a gene: 10. CDR1 and CDR2 from the germline V gene are MDHEN and SYDVKM.

This clone has just a few counts. This chain joins TRBV7-9 and TRBJ2-2; D is perhaps TRBD1 (5 bases). Deletions cut 5 bases from V and 0 bases from J, with 13 bases between. The CDR3 has 16 amino acids. Germline V gene sequence: CDR1 SEHNR, CDR2 FQNEAQ (reference sequence). Written as DNA, the CDR3 is TGTGCCAGCAGCCCACGGAGACAGTCGAACACCGGGGAGCTGTTTTTT. Its protein product is CASSPRRQSNTGELFF.

V usage is TRBV14 and J usage is TRBJ1-2; no reliable D call. CDR3 size: 12 residues. V was clipped by 0 bases and J by 10 bases, with 9 bases between them. CDR1 and CDR2 (germline): SGHDN, FVKESK. CDR3 sequence: CASSQDRSVYTF. For the CDR3, the DNA is TGTGCCAGCAGCCAAGACCGATCCGTCTACACCTTC.

The genes are TRBV4-3 and TRBJ2-2; D possibly corresponds to TRBD1 (6 bases). The germline V gene encodes CDR1 LGHNA and CDR2 YSLEER. Deletions cut 0 bases from V and 4 bases from J, with 18 bases between. The CDR3 spans 18 residues. CDR3 nucleotides: TGCGCCAGCAGCCAAGAGCCAGGGGTGGGACGGCTCACCGGGGAGCTGTTTTTT. It translates to CASSQEPGVGRLTGELFF.

The CDR3 nucleotides read TGTGCCTGGAGTTCCGGGACAGCCTATTCGAACACTGAAGCTTTCTTT. Its translation is CAWSSGTAYSNTEAFF. The chain joins TRBV30 to TRBJ1-1; TRBD1 aligns across 7 bases. Germline CDR1 is GTSNPN and CDR2 is SVGIG (reference sequence). V lost 2 bases, J lost 1 base, and 10 bases stayed unmatched. The CDR3 consists of 16 residues.

The V and J genes are TRBV7-6 and TRBJ2-3, with 8 bases that match TRBD2. Per germline, CDR1 SGHVS and CDR2 FNYEAQ. The CDR3 loop spans 16 amino acids. The V segment lost 2 bases and the J segment 1 base; nucleotides outside the gene matches: 5. Here the CDR3 reads CASSLLAGRGTDTQYF. CDR3 coding DNA: TGTGCCAGCAGCTTACTAGCGGGTAGGGGCACAGATACGCAGTATTTT.

This chain links TRBV5-6 with TRBJ1-2, with D possibly matching TRBD1 (6 bases). The CDR3 length is 14 residues. Looked up from germline, CDR1 is SGHDT and CDR2 is YYEEEE. The V end was cut by 1 base, the J end by 4 bases, with 11 bases between. The CDR3 loop is CASSLLQGSYGYTF. The CDR3 DNA follows: TGTGCCAGCAGCTTGTTACAGGGATCCTATGGCTACACCTTC.

The sample holds one count of this clone. The chain joins TRBV5-1 to TRBJ2-5; TRBD1 matches at 7 bases. The V segment lost 6 bases and the J segment 3 bases; nucleotides outside the gene matches: 2. The V gene's germline CDR1 is SGHRS and CDR2 YFSETQ. This CDR3 region has 12 residues. The CDR3 protein is CASTGQEETQYF. The CDR3 DNA follows: TGCGCCAGCACCGGACAGGAAGAGACCCAGTACTTC.

This clone appeared a single time. The V gene is TRBV2, the J gene TRBJ2-6; D may be TRBD2 (6 bases). V lost 7 bases and J lost 2, with 18 bases in between. Germline CDR1 SNHLY, CDR2 FYNNEI. This CDR3 has 17 amino acids. The CDR3 spells CASKWEVRGTGANVLTF. The CDR3 nucleotides are TGTGCCAGCAAGTGGGAGGTTCGGGGGACTGGGGCCAACGTCCTGACTTTC.

This clone was seen a single time. This chain connects TRBV4-1 to TRBJ2-5; D gene unclear. The V gene's germline CDR1 is MGHRA and CDR2 YSYEKL. CDR3 length: 14 amino acids. Trimming stripped 1 base from V and 2 bases from J, with 8 bases between. The CDR3 spells CASSQGPLQETQYF. In DNA form, the CDR3 reads TGCGCCAGCAGCCAAGGTCCGCTACAAGAGACCCAGTACTTC.